This passage covers 26 T cell receptor beta chains from one sample sequenced in a study of T cells in Graves' hyperthyroidism and ophthalmopathy. Amplification of TCR beta CDR3 regions used RNA as the template. The HTBI primer set drove a first-round RT-PCR of the TCR CDR3. One entry per CDR3 protein, called by TCRdb with MiXCR from the multiplex PCR reads. Among some 490,000 distinct CDR3 sequences listed, less than 25% were seen once. Sequencing was done on a sample of blood. The receptors were gathered from a woman in her seventies with Graves' ophthalmopathy.

This clonotype came up a few times. The chain couples TRBV19 to TRBJ2-2; the D is unclear. The germline V and J ends were trimmed by 10 bases and 1 base, with 16 bases remaining between them. This CDR3 has 15 residues. Germline V gene data show CDR1 as LNHDA and CDR2 as SQIVND (reference sequence). The CDR3 DNA is TGTGCCACACAAAAGACCAGAGGGAACACCGGGGAGCTGTTTTTT. Its protein product is CATQKTRGNTGELFF. Complete variable domain (other parts from reference TRBV19 and TRBJ2-2): DGGITQSPKYLFRKEGQNVTLSCEQNLNHDAMYWYRQDPGQGLRLIYYSQIVNDFQKGDIAEGYSVSREKKESFPLTVTSAQKNPTAFYLCATQKTRGNTGELFFGEGSRLTVL.

CDR3 residues: CSAREQGVGNQPQHF. The CDR3 DNA is TGCAGTGCTAGAGAACAGGGGGTTGGCAATCAGCCCCAGCATTTT. The chain is built from TRBV20-1 and TRBJ1-5; 8 nucleotides agree with TRBD1. Trimming cost V 0 bases and J 2 bases; bases outside gene matches: 3. The germline gives CDR1 DFQATT, CDR2 SNEGSKA (reference sequence). The CDR3 is made up of 15 amino acids.

V gene TRBV7-8 combines with J gene TRBJ1-1; D unclear. From germline, CDR1 is SGHVS and CDR2 FQNEAQ. The CDR3 consists of 12 residues. V was pared by 11 bases and J by 3 bases, with 13 bases between. The CDR3 coding sequence is TGTGCCGGCACCCGAGGGTACACTGAAGCTTTCTTT. Protein product: CAGTRGYTEAFF.

This clonotype has a count of ten or more. The chain combines TRBV2 with TRBJ2-1, with 8 bases identical to TRBD2. V shed 7 bases and J 6 bases; nucleotides not matched to a gene: 5. Per the germline V gene, CDR1 is SNHLY and CDR2 is FYNNEI. The CDR3 totals 13 residues. The CDR3 DNA is TGTGCCAGCAAGGTAGGACTAGCCAATGAGCAGTTCTTC. Its protein product is CASKVGLANEQFF.

This clonotype was seen repeatedly, ten times or more. The V gene is TRBV11-2, the J gene TRBJ1-1; unclear D gene. V lost 5 bases to trimming and J lost 3 bases, with 7 bases between them. The germline CDR1 and CDR2 sequences are SGHAT and FQNNGV. The CDR3 is 12 residues long. For the CDR3, the DNA is TGTGCCAGCAGCCGTGGGTACACTGAAGCTTTCTTT. It yields the protein CASSRGYTEAFF. The entire variable domain, with the rest obtained from reference TRBV11-2 and TRBJ1-1, is as follows: EAGVAQSPRYKIIEKRQSVAFWCNPISGHATLYWYQQILGQGPKLLIQFQNNGVVDDSQLPKDRFSAERLKGVDSTLKIQPAKLEDSAVYLCASSRGYTEAFFGQGTRLTVV.

This chain uses TRBV7-3 with TRBJ2-3, with 8 bases identical to TRBD2. The CDR3 spans 15 residues. V shed 4 bases, J shed 0 bases, and the junction held 3 bases outside the gene matches. CDR1 and CDR2 (germline): SGHTA, FQGTGA. In nucleotides, the CDR3 is TGTGCCAGCAGCTCGCGGGAGGCGAGCACAGATACGCAGTATTTT. Translation: CASSSREASTDTQYF.

This rearrangement joins TRBV12-3 or TRBV12-4 to TRBJ2-1; 9 positions agree with TRBD2. Trimming took 4 bases from V and 9 from J; bases not matched to a gene: 10. The CDR3 loop spans 15 amino acids. DNA of the CDR3: TGTGCCAGCAGTTCGTTGACTAGCGGAGGAAGTGAGCAGTTCTTC. Its translation: CASSSLTSGGSEQFF.

The chain is built from TRBV11-3 and TRBJ2-2; the match to TRBD1 covers 9 bases. The CDR3 runs to 17 residues. V shed 7 bases, J shed 1 base, and the junction held 10 bases outside the gene matches. CDR1 and CDR2 (germline): SGHNT, YENEEA. The CDR3 reads CASTWGTGQGNTGELFF. In DNA form, the CDR3 reads TGTGCCAGCACTTGGGGGACGGGACAGGGGAACACCGGGGAGCTGTTTTTT.

This clonotype was observed a few times. The V call is TRBV20-1, the J call TRBJ2-1, with TRBD2 as a possible D gene (5 bases). This CDR3 spans 15 amino acids. The germline CDR1 and CDR2 sequences are DFQATT and SNEGSKA (reference sequence). The V end lost 1 base, the J end lost 1 base, and 11 bases lay between the germline ends. CDR3 sequence: CSARALGESYNEQFF. The CDR3 coding sequence is TGCAGTGCTAGAGCTCTCGGGGAGTCCTACAATGAGCAGTTCTTC.

The table lists this clonotype with a few counts. The chain has TRBV6-2 or TRBV6-3 and TRBJ1-5; the D is unclear. Germline V lookup: CDR1 MNHEY, CDR2 SVGEGT. CDR3 length: 17 residues. V shed 4 bases and J shed 4 bases, with 20 bases lying between them. In DNA form, the CDR3 reads TGTGCCAGCAGTTCGCAAGGCAGTCCGGTTAGGAATCAGCCCCAGCATTTT. This codes for CASSSQGSPVRNQPQHF.

At least ten counts were recorded for this clonotype. This chain uses TRBV2 with TRBJ2-4; D ambiguous. CDR3 length equals 15 residues. Between the trimmed V and J ends, which lost 3 bases and 4 bases, there was a span of 13 bases. Germline values: CDR1 SNHLY, CDR2 FYNNEI. This CDR3 reads CASSDWVSQKNIQYF. The CDR3, as DNA: TGTGCCAGCAGTGATTGGGTCTCCCAAAAAAACATTCAGTACTTC.

The chain carries TRBV9 and TRBJ1-4; tentative D call: TRBD1 (5 bases). The V end was cut by 1 base, the J end by 1 base, with 8 bases between. The CDR3 runs to 15 residues. Germline-derived CDR1 and CDR2 are SGDLS and YYNGEE. The CDR3 nucleotides are TGTGCCAGCAGCGTATGGGGGGAAACTAATGAAAAACTGTTTTTT. This codes for CASSVWGETNEKLFF.

There are a few counts of this clonotype. This rearrangement joins TRBV20-1 to TRBJ2-5, with no clear D. The CDR3 contains 12 residues. Deletions cut 6 bases from V and 2 bases from J, with 10 bases between. Germline values: CDR1 DFQATT, CDR2 SNEGSKA (reference sequence). The CDR3 here is CSALPHQETQYF. CDR3 sequence (DNA): TGCAGTGCATTGCCCCATCAAGAGACCCAGTACTTC.

This clonotype was seen a few times. V is TRBV27 and J is TRBJ2-7, with 11 bases fitting TRBD2. Per the germline V gene, CDR1 is MNHEY and CDR2 is SMNVEV (reference sequence). This CDR3 contains 14 residues. V lost 6 bases, J lost 3 bases, and 4 bases stayed unmatched. CDR3 bases: TGTGCCAGCAGCCGACTAGCGGGGATCTACGAGCAGTACTTC. As protein: CASSRLAGIYEQYF.

This clonotype showed up just a few times. The chain carries TRBV27 and TRBJ1-1; 9 bases fit TRBD1. Looked up from germline, CDR1 is MNHEY and CDR2 is SMNVEV (reference sequence). CDR3 length: 14 amino acids. Trimming at V came to 5 bases and at J to 7 bases, leaving 8 bases not matched to a gene. This chain's CDR3 is CASSDRDRVGEAFF. The CDR3 region has the DNA TGTGCCAGCAGTGACCGGGACAGGGTCGGTGAAGCTTTCTTT.

This clonotype was picked up a small number of times. The rearrangement uses TRBV20-1 and TRBJ2-7; TRBD2 aligns across 11 bases. Per germline, CDR1 DFQATT and CDR2 SNEGSKA (reference sequence). The V gene end was trimmed by 4 bases and the J gene end by 4 bases; junction bases not matched to a gene: 9. This CDR3 has 15 residues. Written as DNA, the CDR3 is TGCAGTGCTACCGCACCGGGACTAGCGGCTTACGAGCAGTACTTC. This gives the protein CSATAPGLAAYEQYF.

The gene calls are TRBV19 and TRBJ2-7; no clear D. CDR3 length: 13 amino acids. V dropped 3 bases and J dropped 1 base, with 7 bases sitting between them. CDR1 is LNHDA, CDR2 SQIVND, per germline (reference sequence). CDR3 bases: TGTGCCAGTAGTATTGAGGAATCCTACGAGCAGTACTTC. Protein: CASSIEESYEQYF. Full variable domain (rest looked up from reference TRBV19 and TRBJ2-7): DGGITQSPKYLFRKEGQNVTLSCEQNLNHDAMYWYRQDPGQGLRLIYYSQIVNDFQKGDIAEGYSVSREKKESFPLTVTSAQKNPTAFYLCASSIEESYEQYFGPGTRLTVT.

This chain links TRBV6-1 with TRBJ1-5; no clear D. This CDR3 comprises 14 residues. Trimming stripped 6 bases from V and 2 bases from J, with 11 bases between. The germline V gene encodes CDR1 MNHNS and CDR2 SASEGT. For the CDR3, the DNA is TGTGCCAGCAGGCCCCCCCCAGGCAATCAGCCCCAGCATTTT. Its protein is CASRPPPGNQPQHF.

This clonotype was picked up a small number of times. The chain carries TRBV18 and TRBJ2-3, with a tentative D call TRBD1 (7 bases). The CDR3 totals 13 residues. In germline, CDR1 is KGHSH, CDR2 LQKENI. V lost 3 bases to trimming and J lost 11 bases, with 15 bases between them. CDR3 coding DNA: TGTGCCAGCTCACCCCCCGGAGGGGGCGAGCAGTATTTT. It yields the protein CASSPPGGGEQYF. The complete variable domain, with remaining parts taken from reference TRBV18 and TRBJ2-3, reads NAGVMQNPRHLVRRRGQEARLRCSPMKGHSHVYWYRQLPEEGLKFMVYLQKENIIDESGMPKERFSAEFPKEGPSILRIQQVVRGDSAAYFCASSPPGGGEQYFGPGTRLTVL.

The chain couples TRBV7-2 to TRBJ2-3; TRBD2 matches 11 bases. V lost 1 base and J lost 7; bases outside the gene matches: 13. CDR1 is SGHTA and CDR2 is FQGNSA in the germline V gene. This CDR3 has 18 residues. The CDR3 sequence: CASSLGGGTSGMGYTQYF. CDR3 DNA: TGTGCCAGCAGCTTAGGCGGAGGGACTAGCGGTATGGGTTATACGCAGTATTTT.

The V call is TRBV19, the J call TRBJ1-1, with D possibly matching TRBD1 (5 bases). V lost 3 bases, J lost 3 bases, and 11 bases lay in between. The CDR3 sequence is 14 residues long. Looked up from germline, CDR1 is LNHDA and CDR2 is SQIVND (reference sequence). The CDR3 DNA follows: TGTGCCAGTAGTATCAGGGTCGGCGACACTGAAGCTTTCTTT. Protein product: CASSIRVGDTEAFF.

The gene calls are TRBV6-1 and TRBJ2-5; 10 nucleotides match TRBD2. This CDR3 has 19 residues. The V gene's germline CDR1 is MNHNS and CDR2 SASEGT. V shed 5 bases and J 5 bases; nucleotides not matched to a gene: 20. In nucleotides, the CDR3 is TGTGCCAGCAGTAAGGGACACCTTTGGACTAGCGGAGGGAAGGAGACCCAGTACTTC. This gives the protein CASSKGHLWTSGGKETQYF.

About this clonotype itself: The junction differs from germline at one of its ends, possibly a read error. The rearrangement uses TRBV2 and TRBJ2-1, with 7 bases lining up with TRBD2. Germline V gene sequence: CDR1 SNHLY, CDR2 FYNNEI. The CDR3 has 13 amino acids. The CDR3 here is CASRGTTHNEQLF. The CDR3 DNA follows: TGTGCCAGCAGAGGGACTACCCACAATGAGCAGCTCTTC.

This clonotype was seen more than once but under ten times. The rearrangement links TRBV27 to TRBJ2-2, with D uncertain. This CDR3 is 15 amino acids long. Germline CDR1 MNHEY, CDR2 SMNVEV (reference sequence). V shed 2 bases and J shed 4 bases, with 11 bases lying between them. CDR3 DNA: TGTGCCAGCAGTTTAGCGTTTCAGGTCACCGGGGAGCTGTTTTTT. It yields the protein CASSLAFQVTGELFF.

The chain employs TRBV5-1 and TRBJ2-2, with 9 nucleotides matching TRBD2. Per germline, CDR1 SGHRS and CDR2 YFSETQ. J gave up 6 bases and V 5 bases, and 5 bases lay outside the gene matches. This CDR3 region has 14 residues. This chain's CDR3 is CASRAGGPPGELFF. The CDR3 bases are TGCGCCAGCAGGGCGGGAGGGCCTCCCGGGGAGCTGTTTTTT. Variable domain in full (rest from reference TRBV5-1 and TRBJ2-2): KAGVTQTPRYLIKTRGQQVTLSCSPISGHRSVSWYQQTPGQGLQFLFEYFSETQRNKGNFPGRFSGRQFSNSRSEMNVSTLELGDSALYLCASRAGGPPGELFFGEGSRLTVL.

In this sample, this clonotype turned up many times. The chain combines TRBV12-3 or TRBV12-4 with TRBJ2-5; possibly TRBD1 for D (6 bases). The V end lost 1 base, the J end lost 3 bases, and 12 bases lay between the germline ends. This CDR3 has 15 residues. CDR3 coding DNA: TGTGCCAGCAGTTTAGGGGGGCGAAGTGAAGAGACCCAGTACTTC. It yields the protein CASSLGGRSEETQYF.